These 10 T cell receptor beta chains share one sample of origin, sequenced in a study of cytomegalovirus exposure and HLA in healthy donors. A multiplex PCR was run with 60 Vbeta primers and 13 Jbeta primers. TCRdb keeps only in-frame clones here, not all; method: immunoSEQ multiplex PCR. The table includes some 150,000 clones, about 72% detected once. The source material was PBMCs. The receptors stem from a young man in good health and CMV-seropositive.

This chain connects TRBV6-1 to TRBJ2-3; D is perhaps TRBD1 (7 bases). Trimming stripped 8 bases from V and 2 bases from J, with 14 bases between. The germline V gene has CDR1 MNHNS and CDR2 SASEGT. The CDR3 loop spans 14 amino acids. The CDR3 loop is CASEGGQITDTQYF. The CDR3 region has the DNA TGTGCCAGCGAGGGGGGACAGATCACAGATACGCAGTATTTT.

The V and J genes are TRBV7-2 and TRBJ2-5; the match to TRBD2 covers 8 bases. CDR3 size: 16 residues. CDR1 and CDR2 from the germline V gene are SGHTA and FQGNSA. Unmatched junction bases numbered 11, after V lost 4 bases and J lost 4 bases. CDR3 sequence (DNA): TGTGCCAGCAGCTCAATAGCGGGACCCGGAGGAGAGACCCAGTACTTC. This encodes CASSSIAGPGGETQYF.

CDR3 nucleotides: TGTGCCAGCAGCCATTCCAGGGAACAAGAGACCCAGTACTTC. Encoded protein: CASSHSREQETQYF. The V call is TRBV6-5, the J call TRBJ2-5, with D perhaps TRBD1 (5 bases). V was pared by 6 bases and J by 2 bases, with 13 bases between. The CDR3 is 14 residues long. Germline assignment: CDR1 MNHEY and CDR2 SVGAGI.

The gene calls are TRBV29-1 and TRBJ1-4, with 10 bases identical to TRBD1. The CDR3 is 12 residues long. CDR1 is SQVTM, CDR2 ANQGSEA, per germline. Unmatched junction bases numbered 4, after V lost 7 bases and J lost 8 bases. DNA of the CDR3: TGCAGCGGCCGGGACAGGGGAGAAAAACTGTTTTTT. This gives the protein CSGRDRGEKLFF. Full variable domain (outside the CDR3, taken from reference TRBV29-1 and TRBJ1-4): SAVISQKPSRDICQRGTSLTIQCQVDSQVTMMFWYRQQPGQSLTLIATANQGSEATYESGFVIDKFPISRPNLTFSTLTVSNMSPEDSSIYLCSGRDRGEKLFFGSGTQLSVL.

A few counts support this clone. This sequence joins TRBV7-9 and TRBJ1-1, with TRBD1 matching 8 bases. From germline, CDR1 is SEHNR and CDR2 FQNEAQ (reference sequence). The CDR3 contains 15 residues. The V gene end was trimmed by 5 bases and the J gene end by 2 bases; junction bases not matched to a gene: 7. CDR3 in amino acids: CASSPRDRPNTEAFF. The CDR3 DNA is TGTGCCAGCAGCCCCCGGGACAGGCCAAACACTGAAGCTTTCTTT.

This clone was picked up one time. The chain uses TRBV19 and TRBJ2-5, with a weak D call TRBD2 (5 bases). Germline V gives CDR1 LNHDA, CDR2 SQIVND (reference sequence). The length of the CDR3 is 14 residues. V shed 3 bases and J shed 7 bases, with 15 bases lying between them. The CDR3 protein is CASSINSALGTQYF. CDR3 coding DNA: TGTGCCAGTAGTATCAATAGCGCCCTTGGGACCCAGTACTTC.

This rearrangement joins TRBV7-8 to TRBJ2-3, with 7 bases identical to TRBD2. Germline V gene data show CDR1 as SGHVS and CDR2 as FQNEAQ. Unmatched junction bases numbered 11, after V lost 1 base and J lost 4 bases. CDR3 size: 17 residues. The DNA for the CDR3 is TGTGCCAGCAGCTTAGGTTACCCAGCGGGGTATTCAGATACGCAGTATTTT. This translates into CASSLGYPAGYSDTQYF. Based on the CDR3 plus reference TRBV7-8 and TRBJ2-3, the full variable domain is GAGVSQSPRYKVAKRGQDVALRCDPISGHVSLFWYQQALGQGPEFLTYFQNEAQLDKSGLPSDRFFAERPEGSVSTLKIQRTQQEDSAVYLCASSLGYPAGYSDTQYFGPGTRLTVL.

The J gene is TRBJ1-4, the V gene TRBV15; D is perhaps TRBD1 (6 bases). The V end was cut by 2 bases, the J end by 8 bases, with 12 bases between. The CDR3 has 14 amino acids. CDR1 and CDR2 (germline): LNHNV, YYDKDF (reference sequence). The CDR3 DNA is TGTGCCACCAGCAGAACAGGGTTTAGGGAAAAACTGTTTTTT. Amino acid sequence: CATSRTGFREKLFF.

The chain joins TRBV6-1 to TRBJ1-6, with 7 bases matching TRBD1. CDR3 length equals 13 residues. The V gene end was trimmed by 8 bases and the J gene end by 5 bases; junction bases not matched to a gene: 3. Germline V gene data show CDR1 as MNHNS and CDR2 as SASEGT. DNA of the CDR3: TGTGCCAGCGGGGACAGAGATAATTCACCCCTCCACTTT. As protein: CASGDRDNSPLHF.

This chain links TRBV28 with TRBJ2-7; a possible D gene is TRBD1 (5 bases). V lost 6 bases and J 4 bases, leaving 13 bases between the germline ends. The CDR3 is 13 residues long. Germline V gene sequence: CDR1 MDHEN, CDR2 SYDVKM. CDR3 DNA sequence: TGTGCCAGCAGAGACAATGGGGCGTACGAGCAGTACTTC. Translation: CASRDNGAYEQYF.